The T cell receptor (beta chain) under discussion was sequenced for a study of T cells after posttransplantation cyclophosphamide. Study-wide findings and caveats: TRB clonality was highly associated with recipient CMV seropositivity and reactivation. Tissue-infiltrating T cells from skin or gut overlapped little with blood T cells. Later post-transplant blood repertoires were often dominated by donor CD8+ memory clones.

Remarks on this clone: Its antigen is not identified.

The CDR3 spans 12 residues. Per the germline V gene, CDR1 is MNHEY and CDR2 is SVGAGI. J gave up 6 bases and V 6 bases, and 5 bases lay outside the gene matches. The related graft donor's blood sample was taken on the day of bone marrow donation. Here immunoSEQ multiplex PCR was the method, and the copy in TCRdb shows in-frame clones only, minus some. The table includes about 8,000 clones, about nine tenths detected once. V and J are TRBV6-5 and TRBJ2-7; the match to TRBD1 covers 7 bases. The receptor was derived from a woman between 45 and 65 years old in good health and a related stem cell transplant donor. Material: CD4+ T cells sorted from blood. In DNA form, the CDR3 reads TGTGCCAGCAGCCGACAGGGTACCGAGCAGTACTTC. Translating it yields CASSRQGTEQYF.